The T cell receptor (beta chain) described here comes from a study of shared clonotypes between healthy human individuals. Study background: For every donor, three CD4 naive, three CD4 memory, two CD8 naive and one CD8 memory plates were used. Study-wide findings and caveats: The four-donor shared clonotypes exceeded non-shared clonotypes in generation probability, with non-shared ones scoring lower.

Around 30,000 T cell genomes (around 0.2 ug DNA) went into each sorted-subset replicate. Using immunoSEQ multiplex PCR, the repertoire was profiled, and TCRdb retains in-frame clones only, with some absent. The sample records just over 2,000,000 clones, 90% to 95% being singletons. About this clone itself: Antigen: not known.

CDR3 length: 16 amino acids. Per germline, CDR1 MNHNY and CDR2 SVGAGI (reference sequence). V was clipped by 8 bases and J by 1 base; unmatched bases: 9. V usage is TRBV6-6 and J usage is TRBJ2-2, with 8 bases identical to TRBD1. Sequenced material: naive CD4+ T cells sorted from blood. The subset is: CD45RA+ positively selected. The sequence was collected from a man aged 18 to 29 in good health. CDR3 sequence: CASLPSGTGNTGELFF. In nucleotides, the CDR3 is TGTGCCAGCCTCCCATCCGGGACAGGGAACACCGGGGAGCTGTTTTTT.